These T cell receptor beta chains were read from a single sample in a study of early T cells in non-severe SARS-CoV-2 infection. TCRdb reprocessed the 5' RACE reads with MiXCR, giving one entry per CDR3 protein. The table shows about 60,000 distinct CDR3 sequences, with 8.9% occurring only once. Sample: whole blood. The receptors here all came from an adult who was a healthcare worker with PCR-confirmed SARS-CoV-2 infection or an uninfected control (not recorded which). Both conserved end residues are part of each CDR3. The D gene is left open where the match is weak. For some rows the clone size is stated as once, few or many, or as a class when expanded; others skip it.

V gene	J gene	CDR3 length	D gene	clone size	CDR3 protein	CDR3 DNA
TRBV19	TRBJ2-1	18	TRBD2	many	CASSIGVKSAGAYNEQFF	TGTGCCAGTAGTATAGGAGTTAAGTCAGCGGGAGCCTACAATGAGCAGTTCTTC
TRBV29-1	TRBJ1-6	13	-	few	CSVVEGTNSPLHF	TGCAGCGTTGTGGAGGGAACGAATTCACCCCTCCACTTT
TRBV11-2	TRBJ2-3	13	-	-	CASSFERTDTQYF	TGTGCCAGCAGCTTTGAGCGCACAGATACGCAGTATTTT
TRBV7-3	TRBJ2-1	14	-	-	CASSLSPAYNEQFF	TGTGCCAGCAGCTTAAGTCCAGCCTACAATGAGCAGTTCTTC
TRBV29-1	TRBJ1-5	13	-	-	CSVTAGYDQPQHF	TGCAGCGTCACGGCGGGGTACGATCAGCCCCAGCATTTT
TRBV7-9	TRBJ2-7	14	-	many	CASSLGVTTYEQYF	TGTGCCAGCAGCTTAGGTGTAACCACCTACGAGCAGTACTTC
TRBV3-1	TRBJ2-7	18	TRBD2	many	CASSQDPVTSGRTDEQYF	TGTGCCAGCAGCCAAGATCCGGTGACTAGCGGGAGGACCGACGAGCAGTACTTC
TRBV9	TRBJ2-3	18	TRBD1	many	CASSFGQGSTASTDTQYF	TGTGCCAGCAGCTTTGGACAGGGGTCTACTGCTAGCACAGATACGCAGTATTTT
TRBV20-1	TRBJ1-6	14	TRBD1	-	CSAEMTGLNSPLHF	TGCAGTGCCGAGATGACAGGGCTTAATTCACCCCTCCACTTT
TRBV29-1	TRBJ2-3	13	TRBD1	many	CSSWQGASDTQYF	TGCAGCTCCTGGCAGGGGGCATCAGATACGCAGTATTTT
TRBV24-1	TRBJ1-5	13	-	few	CATSEGLYQPQHF	TGTGCCACCAGTGAGGGGTTATATCAGCCCCAGCATTTT
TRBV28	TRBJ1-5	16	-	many	CASSLLTGASNQPQHF	TGTGCCAGCAGTTTATTGACGGGGGCGAGCAATCAGCCCCAGCATTTT
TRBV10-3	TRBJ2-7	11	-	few	CAIKQSYEQYF	TGTGCCATCAAACAGTCGTACGAGCAGTACTTC